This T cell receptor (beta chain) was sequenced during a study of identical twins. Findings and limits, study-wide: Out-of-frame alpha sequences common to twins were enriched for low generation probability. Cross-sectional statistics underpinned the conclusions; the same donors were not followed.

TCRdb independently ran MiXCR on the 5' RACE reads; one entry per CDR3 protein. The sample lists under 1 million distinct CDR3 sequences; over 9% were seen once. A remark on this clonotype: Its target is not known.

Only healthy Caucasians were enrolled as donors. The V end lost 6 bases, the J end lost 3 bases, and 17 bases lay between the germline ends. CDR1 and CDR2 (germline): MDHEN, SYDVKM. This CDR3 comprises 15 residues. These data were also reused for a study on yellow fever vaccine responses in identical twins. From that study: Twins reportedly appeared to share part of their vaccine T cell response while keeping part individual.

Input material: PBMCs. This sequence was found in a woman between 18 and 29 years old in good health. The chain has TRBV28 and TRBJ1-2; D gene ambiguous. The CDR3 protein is CASSQEDVLDYGYTF. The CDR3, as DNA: TGTGCCAGCAGCCAGGAGGATGTCCTAGACTATGGCTACACCTTC.